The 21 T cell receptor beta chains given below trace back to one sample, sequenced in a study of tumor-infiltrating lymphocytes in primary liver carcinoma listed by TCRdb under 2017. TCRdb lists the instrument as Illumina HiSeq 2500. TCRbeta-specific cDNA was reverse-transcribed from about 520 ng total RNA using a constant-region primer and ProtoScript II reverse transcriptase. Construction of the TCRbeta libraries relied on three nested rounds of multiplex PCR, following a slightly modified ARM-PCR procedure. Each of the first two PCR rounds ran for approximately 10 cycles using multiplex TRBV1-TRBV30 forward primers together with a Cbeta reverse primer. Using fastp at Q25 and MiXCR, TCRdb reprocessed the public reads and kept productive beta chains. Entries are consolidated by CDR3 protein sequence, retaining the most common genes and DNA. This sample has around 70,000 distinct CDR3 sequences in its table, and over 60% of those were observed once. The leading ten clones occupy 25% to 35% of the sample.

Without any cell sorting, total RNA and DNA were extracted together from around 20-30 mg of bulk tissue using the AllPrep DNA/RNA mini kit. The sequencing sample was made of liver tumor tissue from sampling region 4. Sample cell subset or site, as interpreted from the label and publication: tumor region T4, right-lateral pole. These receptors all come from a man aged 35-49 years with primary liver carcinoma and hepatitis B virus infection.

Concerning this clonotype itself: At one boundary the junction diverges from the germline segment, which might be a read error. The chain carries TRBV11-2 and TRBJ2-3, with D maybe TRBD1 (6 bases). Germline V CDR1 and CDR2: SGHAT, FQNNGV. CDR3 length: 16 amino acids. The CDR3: CVSSPPGSRGTDTHYF. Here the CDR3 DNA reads TGTGTCAGCAGCCCGCCGGGGAGCAGGGGCACAGATACGCACTATTTT.

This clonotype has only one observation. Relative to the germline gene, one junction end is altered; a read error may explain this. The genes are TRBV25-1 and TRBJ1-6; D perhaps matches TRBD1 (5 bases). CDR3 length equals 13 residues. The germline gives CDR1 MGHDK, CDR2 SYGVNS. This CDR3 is CANSPSGDPPLHF. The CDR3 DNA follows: TGTGCCAACAGTCCCTCGGGGGACCCACCCCTCCACTTT.

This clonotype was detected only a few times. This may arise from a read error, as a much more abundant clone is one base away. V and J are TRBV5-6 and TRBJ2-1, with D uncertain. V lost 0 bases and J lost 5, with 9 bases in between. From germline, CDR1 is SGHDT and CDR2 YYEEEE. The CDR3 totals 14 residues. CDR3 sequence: CASSLVASDNEQFF. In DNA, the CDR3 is TGTGCCAGCAGCTTGGTGGCCAGCGACAATGAGCAGTTCTTC.

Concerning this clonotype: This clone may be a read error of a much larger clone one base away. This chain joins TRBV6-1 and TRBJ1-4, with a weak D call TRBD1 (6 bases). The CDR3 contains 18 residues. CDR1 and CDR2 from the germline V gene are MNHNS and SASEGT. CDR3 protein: CANSERGQRIATNEKLFF. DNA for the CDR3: TGTGCCAACAGTGAAAGGGGACAACGGATTGCAACTAATGAAAAACTGTTTTTT.

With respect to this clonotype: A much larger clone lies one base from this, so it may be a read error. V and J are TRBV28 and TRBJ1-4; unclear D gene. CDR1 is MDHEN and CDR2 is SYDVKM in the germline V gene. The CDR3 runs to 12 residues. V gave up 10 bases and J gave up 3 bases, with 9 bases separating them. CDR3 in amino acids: CATRSANEKLFF. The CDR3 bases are TGTGCCACCAGATCAGCTAATGAAAAACTGTTTTTT.

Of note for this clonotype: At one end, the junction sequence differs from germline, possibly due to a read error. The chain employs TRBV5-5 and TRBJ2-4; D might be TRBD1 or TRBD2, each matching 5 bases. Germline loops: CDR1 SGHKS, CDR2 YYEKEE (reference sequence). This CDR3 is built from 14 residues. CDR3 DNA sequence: TGTGCCAGCAGCCTAGACGCCGGGGCGAACATTCAGTATTTC. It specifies CASSLDAGANIQYF.

The CDR3 DNA follows: TGTGCCAGCAGTTTGGACGGACACACAGATACGCAGTATTTT. As protein: CASSLDGHTDTQYF. The chain combines TRBV6-5 with TRBJ2-3; the D gene is possibly TRBD1 (5 bases). The CDR3 is 14 amino acids. V was cut by 4 bases and J by 2 bases, with 10 bases left in between. Germline CDR1 is MNHEY and CDR2 is SVGAGI.

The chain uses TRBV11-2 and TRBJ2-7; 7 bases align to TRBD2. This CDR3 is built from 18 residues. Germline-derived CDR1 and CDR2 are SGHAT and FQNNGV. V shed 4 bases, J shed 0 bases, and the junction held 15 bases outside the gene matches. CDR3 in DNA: TGTGCCAGCAGCTCTTCGAGATTAGCGGGTGTTTTCTCCTACGAGCAGTACGTC. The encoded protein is CASSSSRLAGVFSYEQYV.

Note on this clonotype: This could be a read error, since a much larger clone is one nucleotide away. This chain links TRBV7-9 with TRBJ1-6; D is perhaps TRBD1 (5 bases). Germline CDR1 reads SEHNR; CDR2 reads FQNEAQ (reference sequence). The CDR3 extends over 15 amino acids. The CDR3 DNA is TGTGTCAGCAGCCCCACGGGGAGGGGTAATTCACCCCTCCACTTT. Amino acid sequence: CVSSPTGRGNSPLHF.

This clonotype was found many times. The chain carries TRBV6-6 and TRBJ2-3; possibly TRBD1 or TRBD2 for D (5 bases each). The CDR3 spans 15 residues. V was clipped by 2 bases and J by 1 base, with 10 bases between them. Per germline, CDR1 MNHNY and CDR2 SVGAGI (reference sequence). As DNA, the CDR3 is TGTGCCAGCAGTTACGTCGGGGACGGCACAGATACGCAGTATTTT. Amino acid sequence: CASSYVGDGTDTQYF.

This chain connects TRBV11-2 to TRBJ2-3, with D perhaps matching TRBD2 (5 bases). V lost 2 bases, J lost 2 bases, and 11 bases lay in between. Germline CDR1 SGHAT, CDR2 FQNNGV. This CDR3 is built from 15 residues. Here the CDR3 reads CASSLLAINTDTQYF. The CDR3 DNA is TGTGCCAGCAGCTTACTAGCAATTAACACAGATACGCAGTATTTT.

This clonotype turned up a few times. CDR3 DNA: TGTGCCAGCAGTGCAGGGACAGGGGGCCTAGTGGTCTGCACCTTC. Translated: CASSAGTGGLVVCTF. V usage is TRBV28 and J usage is TRBJ1-2; 12 bases fit TRBD1. The CDR3 has 15 residues. Germline CDR1 MDHEN, CDR2 SYDVKM. Trimming cost V 5 bases and J 13 bases; bases outside gene matches: 14.

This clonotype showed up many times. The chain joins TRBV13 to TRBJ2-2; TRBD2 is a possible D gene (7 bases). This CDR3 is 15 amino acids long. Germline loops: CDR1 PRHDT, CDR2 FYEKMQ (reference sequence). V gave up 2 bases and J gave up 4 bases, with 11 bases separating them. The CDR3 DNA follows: TGTGCCAGCAGCTTATACAGGGAGGGCACCGGGGAGCTGTTTTTT. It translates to CASSLYREGTGELFF.

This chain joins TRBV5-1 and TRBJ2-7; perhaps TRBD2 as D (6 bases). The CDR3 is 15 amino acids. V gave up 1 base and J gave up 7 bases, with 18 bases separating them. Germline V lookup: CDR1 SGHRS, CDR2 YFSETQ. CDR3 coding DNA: TGCGCCAGCAGCTTGAACCCGGGAGTAGCTGGAGAGCAGTACTTC. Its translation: CASSLNPGVAGEQYF.

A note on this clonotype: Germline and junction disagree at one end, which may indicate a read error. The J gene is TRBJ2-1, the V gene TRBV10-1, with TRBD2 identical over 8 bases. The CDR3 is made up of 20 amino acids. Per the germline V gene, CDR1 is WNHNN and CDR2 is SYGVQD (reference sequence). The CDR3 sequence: CASSERLGGLTSETINELFF. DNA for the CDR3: TGCGCCAGCAGTGAGAGGTTGGGGGGCCTGACTAGCGAGACTATTAATGAGCTGTTCTTC.

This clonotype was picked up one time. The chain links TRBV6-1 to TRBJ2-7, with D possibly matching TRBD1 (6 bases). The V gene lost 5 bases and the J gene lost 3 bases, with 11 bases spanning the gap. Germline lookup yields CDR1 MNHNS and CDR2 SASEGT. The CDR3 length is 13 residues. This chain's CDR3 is CASSNRDLYEQYF. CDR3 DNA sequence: TGTGCCAGCAGTAACAGGGACCTCTACGAGCAGTACTTC.

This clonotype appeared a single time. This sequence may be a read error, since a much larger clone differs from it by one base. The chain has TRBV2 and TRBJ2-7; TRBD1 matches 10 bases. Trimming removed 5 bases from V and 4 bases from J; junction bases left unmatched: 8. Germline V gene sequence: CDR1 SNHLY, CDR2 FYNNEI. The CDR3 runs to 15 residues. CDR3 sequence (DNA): TGTGCCAGCAGTTTCGACAGGGGGCGTTCGTACGAGCAGTACTTC. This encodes CASSFDRGRSYEQYF.

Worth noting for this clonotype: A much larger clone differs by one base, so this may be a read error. CDR3 sequence (DNA): TGTGCCAGCAGCCTGGGGCGGGAAGTCGTCGAGCAGTACTTC. Protein sequence: CASSLGREVVEQYF. The chain recombines TRBV6-2 or TRBV6-3 with TRBJ2-7; perhaps TRBD2 as D (6 bases). The germline V and J ends were trimmed by 6 bases and 6 bases, with 18 bases remaining between them. CDR3 length: 14 amino acids. Germline CDR1 MNHEY, CDR2 SVGEGT.

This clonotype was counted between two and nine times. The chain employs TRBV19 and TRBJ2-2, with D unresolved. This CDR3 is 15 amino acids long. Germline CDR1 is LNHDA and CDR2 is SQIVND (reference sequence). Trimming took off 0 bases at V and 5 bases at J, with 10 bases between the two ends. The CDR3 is CASSIDLGNTGELFF. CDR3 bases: TGTGCCAGTAGTATAGATTTGGGAAATACCGGGGAGCTGTTTTTT.

The CDR3 nucleotides are TGTGCCAGCAGCTTGAGCAACCCCTACGAGCAGTACTTC. Translation gives CASSLSNPYEQYF. The chain uses TRBV2 and TRBJ2-7; D ambiguous. The CDR3 sequence is 13 residues long. V dropped 6 bases and J dropped 2 bases, with 11 bases sitting between them. Germline V gives CDR1 SNHLY, CDR2 FYNNEI.

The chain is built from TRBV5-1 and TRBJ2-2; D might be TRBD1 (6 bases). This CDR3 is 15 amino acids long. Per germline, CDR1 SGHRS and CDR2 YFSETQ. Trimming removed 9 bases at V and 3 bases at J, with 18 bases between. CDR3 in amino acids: CANSRAGAHTGELFF. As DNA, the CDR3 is TGCGCCAACAGTCGCGCAGGGGCTCACACCGGGGAGCTGTTTTTT.